Listed below are T cell receptor beta chains from one sample, sequenced in a study of blood T cell repertoires in COVID-19. Only in-frame clones appear in the TCRdb table, and some are missing; sequencing was by immunoSEQ multiplex PCR. The sample consists of some 120,000 clones, about 87% of them appearing once. Sequencing was performed on peripheral blood. Every receptor here comes from a woman in her sixties with acute or convalescent COVID-19. The CDR3 runs from the conserved cysteine through the conserved F or W. A D gene is named only where the DNA matches it firmly. Not all rows give a size; the values are once, few, many and, for expanded clones, a class.

clone_size: NA; j_call: TRBJ2-5; d_call: NA; v_call: TRBV28; cdr3_aa: CASSFGGRQETQYF; cdr3_nt: TGTGCCAGCAGTTTCGGGGGGCGGCAAGAGACCCAGTACTTC
clone_size: NA; j_call: TRBJ2-5; d_call: TRBD1; v_call: TRBV12-3/TRBV12-4; cdr3_aa: CASSPGQRETQYF; cdr3_nt: TGTGCCAGCAGTCCGGGACAGAGAGAGACCCAGTACTTC
clone_size: NA; j_call: TRBJ2-7; d_call: NA; v_call: TRBV5-5; cdr3_aa: CASEVAYEQYF; cdr3_nt: TGTGCCAGCGAGGTAGCGTACGAGCAGTACTTC
clone_size: NA; j_call: TRBJ2-5; d_call: NA; v_call: TRBV6-5; cdr3_aa: CASSYAGSGQETQYF; cdr3_nt: TGTGCCAGCAGTTATGCTGGTAGCGGACAAGAGACCCAGTACTTC
clone_size: NA; j_call: TRBJ1-4; d_call: NA; v_call: TRBV9; cdr3_aa: CASSYTGTTNEKLFF; cdr3_nt: TGTGCCAGCAGCTATACAGGGACAACTAATGAAAAACTGTTTTTT
clone_size: NA; j_call: TRBJ2-2; d_call: TRBD1; v_call: TRBV11-1; cdr3_aa: CASSLRQGGNTGELFF; cdr3_nt: TGTGCCAGCAGCTTACGACAAGGGGGCAACACCGGGGAGCTGTTTTTT
clone_size: NA; j_call: TRBJ1-2; d_call: NA; v_call: TRBV19; cdr3_aa: CASSNLARSGYTF; cdr3_nt: TGTGCCAGTAGTAATTTGGCCCGCTCTGGCTACACCTTC
clone_size: once; j_call: TRBJ1-1; d_call: NA; v_call: TRBV30; cdr3_aa: CAWKKGSMNTEAFF; cdr3_nt: TGTGCCTGGAAAAAAGGGAGCATGAACACTGAAGCTTTCTTT
clone_size: NA; j_call: TRBJ1-5; d_call: NA; v_call: TRBV10-2; cdr3_aa: CASTKGLSASNPQPQHF; cdr3_nt: TGCGCCAGCACAAAGGGGCTTTCGGCTTCCAATCCTCAGCCCCAGCATTTT
clone_size: NA; j_call: TRBJ1-5; d_call: TRBD1; v_call: TRBV9; cdr3_aa: CASSVGTGGKGGNQPQHF; cdr3_nt: TGTGCCAGCAGCGTTGGAACAGGGGGGAAAGGTGGCAATCAGCCCCAGCATTTT
clone_size: NA; j_call: TRBJ1-2; d_call: TRBD1; v_call: TRBV6-5; cdr3_aa: CASRDYRGRDGYTF; cdr3_nt: TGTGCCAGCAGGGATTACAGGGGGCGAGATGGCTACACCTTC
clone_size: NA; j_call: TRBJ2-7; d_call: TRBD2; v_call: TRBV6-2/TRBV6-3; cdr3_aa: CASSSSGTSAEQYF; cdr3_nt: TGTGCCAGCAGTTCATCCGGGACTAGCGCCGAGCAGTACTTC
clone_size: NA; j_call: TRBJ2-1; d_call: TRBD2; v_call: TRBV5-8; cdr3_aa: CASSLGLAGGRNEQFF; cdr3_nt: TGTGCCAGCAGCCTAGGACTAGCGGGAGGACGCAATGAGCAGTTCTTC
clone_size: NA; j_call: TRBJ1-2; d_call: TRBD1; v_call: TRBV30; cdr3_aa: CAWSVDRERGYTF; cdr3_nt: TGTGCCTGGAGTGTAGACAGGGAGAGAGGCTACACCTTC
clone_size: NA; j_call: TRBJ1-1; d_call: TRBD1; v_call: TRBV6-5; cdr3_aa: CASSRQGQQAFF; cdr3_nt: TGTGCCAGCAGTCGACAGGGCCAGCAAGCTTTCTTT
clone_size: NA; j_call: TRBJ1-2; d_call: NA; v_call: TRBV27; cdr3_aa: CASSFNGRGDGYTF; cdr3_nt: TGTGCCAGCAGTTTTAACGGGCGGGGGGACGGCTACACCTTC
clone_size: NA; j_call: TRBJ1-2; d_call: TRBD1; v_call: TRBV3-1/TRBV3-2; cdr3_aa: CASSHLRDRGGYTF; cdr3_nt: TGTGCCAGCAGCCATCTCCGGGACAGGGGTGGCTACACCTTC
clone_size: NA; j_call: TRBJ1-3; d_call: TRBD1; v_call: TRBV5-6; cdr3_aa: CASSSRGNYGNTIYF; cdr3_nt: TGTGCCAGCAGCTCCAGGGGGAACTACGGAAACACCATATATTTT
clone_size: NA; j_call: TRBJ2-2; d_call: NA; v_call: TRBV18; cdr3_aa: CASSRQETGELFF; cdr3_nt: TGTGCCAGCTCCCGACAGGAGACCGGGGAGCTGTTTTTT
clone_size: NA; j_call: TRBJ2-5; d_call: TRBD2; v_call: TRBV5-1; cdr3_aa: CASSLAAGTSGETQYF; cdr3_nt: TGCGCCAGCAGCTTGGCCGCAGGAACTAGCGGGGAGACCCAGTACTTC
clone_size: NA; j_call: TRBJ1-2; d_call: NA; v_call: TRBV6-4; cdr3_aa: CASKAAAGSSRGYTF; cdr3_nt: TGTGCCAGCAAGGCAGCCGCCGGGTCCTCCCGTGGCTACACCTTC
clone_size: NA; j_call: TRBJ2-1; d_call: TRBD2; v_call: TRBV7-6; cdr3_aa: CASSGGRGSYNEQFF; cdr3_nt: TGTGCCAGCTCGGGGGGGAGGGGCTCCTACAATGAGCAGTTCTTC
clone_size: NA; j_call: TRBJ2-4; d_call: TRBD1; v_call: TRBV11-3; cdr3_aa: CASSPRTGNIGKNIQYF; cdr3_nt: TGTGCCAGCAGCCCGCGGACAGGCAATATCGGCAAAAACATTCAGTACTTC
clone_size: once; j_call: TRBJ1-1; d_call: NA; v_call: TRBV11-1; cdr3_aa: CASSLGRRATEAFF; cdr3_nt: TGTGCCAGCAGCTTAGGCAGGAGGGCCACTGAAGCTTTCTTT
clone_size: few; j_call: TRBJ1-1; d_call: NA; v_call: TRBV4-1; cdr3_aa: CASSQNGARMNTEAFF; cdr3_nt: TGCGCCAGCAGCCAGAATGGGGCTCGAATGAACACTGAAGCTTTCTTT
clone_size: NA; j_call: TRBJ2-3; d_call: NA; v_call: TRBV24-1; cdr3_aa: CATSDDPDGTDTQYF; cdr3_nt: TGTGCCACCAGTGATGACCCCGACGGGACAGATACGCAGTATTTT
clone_size: NA; j_call: TRBJ2-2; d_call: NA; v_call: TRBV14; cdr3_aa: CASSQAGGASGELFF; cdr3_nt: TGTGCCAGCAGCCAGGCCGGGGGAGCGTCCGGGGAGCTGTTTTTT
clone_size: many; j_call: TRBJ2-1; d_call: NA; v_call: TRBV5-1; cdr3_aa: CASSSSRGEQFF; cdr3_nt: TGCGCCAGCAGTTCCTCACGCGGTGAGCAGTTCTTC
clone_size: NA; j_call: TRBJ2-7; d_call: NA; v_call: TRBV9; cdr3_aa: CASSVADGFGYEQYF; cdr3_nt: TGTGCCAGCAGCGTAGCAGACGGGTTCGGGTACGAGCAGTACTTC
clone_size: NA; j_call: TRBJ2-1; d_call: NA; v_call: TRBV20-1; cdr3_aa: CSARDTIAAVF; cdr3_nt: TGCAGTGCTAGAGATACAATAGCGGCGGTCTTC
clone_size: NA; j_call: TRBJ1-1; d_call: TRBD1; v_call: TRBV29-1; cdr3_aa: CSVGLGQGGTEAFF; cdr3_nt: TGCAGCGTTGGGCTAGGACAGGGAGGGACTGAAGCTTTCTTT
clone_size: NA; j_call: TRBJ2-2; d_call: TRBD1; v_call: TRBV4-2; cdr3_aa: CASSQEGGSNTGELFF; cdr3_nt: TGTGCCAGCAGCCAAGAAGGGGGCTCGAACACCGGGGAGCTGTTTTTT
clone_size: NA; j_call: TRBJ2-3; d_call: TRBD1; v_call: TRBV2; cdr3_aa: CASSTGEDTQYF; cdr3_nt: TGTGCCAGCTCGACAGGGGAGGATACGCAGTATTTT
clone_size: NA; j_call: TRBJ1-1; d_call: TRBD1; v_call: TRBV11-2; cdr3_aa: CASSPFFRQGMGTEAFF; cdr3_nt: TGTGCCAGCAGCCCCTTCTTCCGACAGGGGATGGGGACTGAAGCTTTCTTT
clone_size: NA; j_call: TRBJ2-5; d_call: NA; v_call: TRBV10-2; cdr3_aa: CASSDWGVETQYF; cdr3_nt: TGCGCCAGCAGTGATTGGGGCGTGGAGACCCAGTACTTC
clone_size: NA; j_call: TRBJ2-1; d_call: TRBD2; v_call: TRBV3-1/TRBV3-2; cdr3_aa: CASSQTSGNNEQFF; cdr3_nt: TGTGCCAGCAGCCAAACTAGCGGCAACAATGAGCAGTTCTTC
clone_size: NA; j_call: TRBJ1-2; d_call: NA; v_call: TRBV6-6; cdr3_aa: CASWATNYGYTF; cdr3_nt: TGTGCCAGCTGGGCCACAAACTATGGCTACACCTTC
clone_size: NA; j_call: TRBJ2-3; d_call: TRBD2; v_call: TRBV11-3; cdr3_aa: CASSLGLAGLSDTQYF; cdr3_nt: TGTGCCAGCAGCTTGGGACTAGCGGGACTGTCGGATACGCAGTATTTT
clone_size: NA; j_call: TRBJ1-4; d_call: TRBD1; v_call: TRBV2; cdr3_aa: CAGLRGQGATNEKLFF; cdr3_nt: TGTGCCGGACTTAGGGGACAGGGGGCAACTAATGAAAAACTGTTTTTT
clone_size: NA; j_call: TRBJ1-3; d_call: NA; v_call: TRBV4-1; cdr3_aa: CASSLETAGNTIYF; cdr3_nt: TGCGCCAGCAGCTTGGAGACGGCAGGAAACACCATATATTTT
clone_size: NA; j_call: TRBJ1-4; d_call: NA; v_call: TRBV28; cdr3_aa: CASRQTGTNEKLFF; cdr3_nt: TGTGCCAGCAGGCAAACGGGAACTAATGAAAAACTGTTTTTT
clone_size: once; j_call: TRBJ2-3; d_call: TRBD2; v_call: TRBV7-9; cdr3_aa: CASSLPSGTTDTQYF; cdr3_nt: TGTGCCAGCAGCTTACCTAGCGGGACGACAGATACGCAGTATTTT
clone_size: NA; j_call: TRBJ2-3; d_call: NA; v_call: TRBV14; cdr3_aa: CASSPFRGTDTQYF; cdr3_nt: TGTGCCAGCAGCCCCTTTCGGGGCACAGATACGCAGTATTTT
clone_size: NA; j_call: TRBJ1-6; d_call: NA; v_call: TRBV11-1; cdr3_aa: CASSFETTGGSPLHF; cdr3_nt: TGTGCCAGCAGCTTCGAGACGACAGGCGGTTCACCCCTCCACTTT
clone_size: NA; j_call: TRBJ2-3; d_call: NA; v_call: TRBV5-1; cdr3_aa: CASSPQGFGTDTQYF; cdr3_nt: TGCGCCAGCAGTCCACAGGGATTTGGGACAGATACGCAGTATTTT